This T cell receptor (beta chain) is drawn from a study of blood T cell repertoires in COVID-19. On the study more broadly: Sites in the United States, Italy and Spain provided acute and convalescent COVID-19 samples.

Clinical history as reported by participants underpinned cohort assignment. The data were produced by immunoSEQ multiplex PCR, yet TCRdb's version contains in-frame clones alone and is incomplete. The table includes some 200,000 clones, about 89% detected once. Per the germline V gene, CDR1 is MNHEY and CDR2 is SVGAGI. The length of the CDR3 is 14 residues. V shed 4 bases and J shed 8 bases, with 14 bases lying between them. The chain is built from TRBV6-5 and TRBJ1-4; D is perhaps TRBD1 (5 bases). Sequencing was carried out using PBMCs or T cells enriched from blood (not recorded which). The receptor was isolated from a woman aged 18-29 years who had recovered from COVID-19. CDR3 region: CASSSAGVGEKLFF. Here the CDR3 DNA reads TGTGCCAGCAGTTCCGCGGGGGTGGGGGAAAAACTGTTTTTT.